Listed below are T cell receptor beta chains from one sample, sequenced in a study of beta chain features in type 1 diabetes. Produced via immunoSEQ multiplex PCR; TCRdb's table is partial and in-frame only. The sample shows 20,000 to 25,000 clones, roughly two thirds of them seen only once. Sequencing was carried out using stem cell memory CD4+ T cells from blood. These receptors originate from a woman in her thirties or forties with type 1 diabetes. CDR3s include the opening cysteine and the closing phenylalanine or tryptophan. Fields, in order: V gene, J gene, D gene, clone size, CDR3 DNA, CDR3 protein. A D gene is named only where the DNA matches it firmly. Some rows mark clone size as missing; the rest say once, few, many or name a class of expanded clone.

v_call: TRBV7-2; j_call: TRBJ2-1; d_call: TRBD1; clone_size: -; cdr3_nt: TGTGCCAGCAGCCCTCAGGGGGGACAGGGGTTCAATGAGCAGTTCTTC; cdr3_aa: CASSPQGGQGFNEQFF
v_call: TRBV28; j_call: TRBJ1-1; d_call: TRBD1; clone_size: once; cdr3_nt: TGTGCCAGCAGCCTTGACAGGGCTGGCACTGAAGCTTTCTTT; cdr3_aa: CASSLDRAGTEAFF
v_call: TRBV18; j_call: TRBJ2-1; d_call: -; clone_size: -; cdr3_nt: TGTGCCAGCTCACCCGGGATCGCGGAGCAGTTCTTC; cdr3_aa: CASSPGIAEQFF
v_call: TRBV7-3; j_call: TRBJ2-5; d_call: -; clone_size: -; cdr3_nt: TGTGCCAGCAGCTTTATTAGCGGAGGGCAAGAGACCCAGTACTTC; cdr3_aa: CASSFISGGQETQYF
v_call: TRBV11-2; j_call: TRBJ2-1; d_call: -; clone_size: -; cdr3_nt: TGTGCCAGCAGCTTAGGGGGCCCCTACAATGAGCAGTTCTTC; cdr3_aa: CASSLGGPYNEQFF
v_call: TRBV29-1; j_call: TRBJ1-1; d_call: TRBD1; clone_size: -; cdr3_nt: TGCAGCGCCCGGACAGGCTCCTGGAACACTGAAGCTTTCTTT; cdr3_aa: CSARTGSWNTEAFF
v_call: TRBV5-1; j_call: TRBJ1-5; d_call: -; clone_size: -; cdr3_nt: TGCGCCAGCAGCTTGGCCCCGGACAACTATCAGCCCCAGCATTTT; cdr3_aa: CASSLAPDNYQPQHF
v_call: TRBV4-3; j_call: TRBJ1-2; d_call: -; clone_size: few; cdr3_nt: TGCGCCAGCAGCCAAGACCTACAGTTTAACTATGGCTACACCTTC; cdr3_aa: CASSQDLQFNYGYTF
v_call: TRBV4-3; j_call: TRBJ1-1; d_call: TRBD1; clone_size: few; cdr3_nt: TGCGCCAGCAGCCAAGATCGCAGGGGGACTGAAGCTTTCTTT; cdr3_aa: CASSQDRRGTEAFF
v_call: TRBV25-1; j_call: TRBJ2-1; d_call: -; clone_size: -; cdr3_nt: TGTGCCAGCAGTGAACAGGGTACCCTCTCCAATGAGCAGTTCTTC; cdr3_aa: CASSEQGTLSNEQFF
v_call: TRBV5-1; j_call: TRBJ2-2; d_call: -; clone_size: -; cdr3_nt: TGCGCCAGCAGGGGACACCCGAACACCGGGGAGCTGTTTTTT; cdr3_aa: CASRGHPNTGELFF
v_call: TRBV5-1; j_call: TRBJ2-2; d_call: TRBD2; clone_size: few; cdr3_nt: TGCGCCAGCAGCTTGGGGTCCTCTAGCGGGAAGACCGGGGAGCTGTTTTTT; cdr3_aa: CASSLGSSSGKTGELFF
v_call: TRBV6-6; j_call: TRBJ2-1; d_call: TRBD2; clone_size: -; cdr3_nt: TGTGCCAGCAGCGGGGGGGGGTCCAGCTCCTACAATGAGCAGTTCTTC; cdr3_aa: CASSGGGSSSYNEQFF
v_call: TRBV10-3; j_call: TRBJ2-3; d_call: TRBD2; clone_size: -; cdr3_nt: TGTGCCATCAGTGCGGGGGGGGTAGATACGCAGTATTTT; cdr3_aa: CAISAGGVDTQYF
v_call: TRBV7-8; j_call: TRBJ1-2; d_call: TRBD1; clone_size: -; cdr3_nt: TGTGCCAGCAGCTTAGTTCCGACAGGGAGTCAAGGCTACACCTTC; cdr3_aa: CASSLVPTGSQGYTF
v_call: TRBV28; j_call: TRBJ2-7; d_call: TRBD2; clone_size: -; cdr3_nt: TGTGCCAGCAGTTCAGTCAGCGGGAGTCTGGGCGAGCAGTACTTC; cdr3_aa: CASSSVSGSLGEQYF
v_call: TRBV7-2; j_call: TRBJ1-5; d_call: -; clone_size: -; cdr3_nt: TGTGCCAGCAGCTTGTCAGGGGGCAATCAGCCCCAGCATTTT; cdr3_aa: CASSLSGGNQPQHF
v_call: TRBV6-6; j_call: TRBJ2-7; d_call: -; clone_size: -; cdr3_nt: TGTGCCAGCAGCTCTCCCGTTATCTACGAGCAGTACTTC; cdr3_aa: CASSSPVIYEQYF
v_call: TRBV9; j_call: TRBJ2-5; d_call: TRBD2; clone_size: -; cdr3_nt: TGTGCCAGCAGCGTGGCGGGACTAGCGGGTCAAGAGACCCAGTACTTC; cdr3_aa: CASSVAGLAGQETQYF
v_call: TRBV19; j_call: TRBJ1-5; d_call: -; clone_size: few; cdr3_nt: TGTGCCAGTAGTACAGGGGATGCCCTCAATCAGCCCCAGCATTTT; cdr3_aa: CASSTGDALNQPQHF
v_call: TRBV10-2; j_call: TRBJ2-1; d_call: -; clone_size: -; cdr3_nt: TGCGCCAGCAGTGAGTCGACGGCGCGGGCGTACAATGAGCAGTTCTTC; cdr3_aa: CASSESTARAYNEQFF
v_call: TRBV6-5; j_call: TRBJ1-1; d_call: -; clone_size: -; cdr3_nt: TGTGCCAGCAGTTTCCACGGCCGGGGGATCACTGAAGCTTTCTTT; cdr3_aa: CASSFHGRGITEAFF
v_call: TRBV28; j_call: TRBJ2-1; d_call: TRBD2; clone_size: -; cdr3_nt: TGTGCCAGCAGTCCACCGAGCGGGAGGGGAACCTCCTACAATGAGCAGTTCTTC; cdr3_aa: CASSPPSGRGTSYNEQFF
v_call: TRBV18; j_call: TRBJ1-5; d_call: TRBD1; clone_size: few; cdr3_nt: TGTGCCAGCTCACCACCGGGACAGGGGAACAATCAGCCCCAGCATTTT; cdr3_aa: CASSPPGQGNNQPQHF
v_call: TRBV4-3; j_call: TRBJ1-5; d_call: -; clone_size: -; cdr3_nt: TGCGCCAGCAGCTTAACAGGTCAGCCCCAGCATTTT; cdr3_aa: CASSLTGQPQHF
v_call: TRBV4-1; j_call: TRBJ2-3; d_call: TRBD1; clone_size: -; cdr3_nt: TGCGCCAGCAGCCAAGATGGGGGACAGAACACAGATACGCAGTATTTT; cdr3_aa: CASSQDGGQNTDTQYF
v_call: TRBV7-2; j_call: TRBJ1-5; d_call: TRBD1; clone_size: -; cdr3_nt: TGTGCCAGCAGCCCGACAGGGGGCGTCGGCAATCAGCCCCAGCATTTT; cdr3_aa: CASSPTGGVGNQPQHF
v_call: TRBV4-3; j_call: TRBJ1-1; d_call: -; clone_size: once; cdr3_nt: TGCGCCAGCAGCGCACAGGGAAACACTGAAGCTTTCTTT; cdr3_aa: CASSAQGNTEAFF
v_call: TRBV4-2; j_call: TRBJ2-2; d_call: -; clone_size: -; cdr3_nt: TGTGCCAGCGCGCGGGGCGGTTCAGACACCGGGGAGCTGTTTTTT; cdr3_aa: CASARGGSDTGELFF
v_call: TRBV5-6; j_call: TRBJ2-1; d_call: -; clone_size: -; cdr3_nt: TGTGCCAGCAGCGCTACCGACAGGATCAATGAGCAGTTCTTC; cdr3_aa: CASSATDRINEQFF
v_call: TRBV5-4; j_call: TRBJ2-1; d_call: TRBD2; clone_size: -; cdr3_nt: TGTGCCAGCAGCTTGGCCGGGACTAGCGGGGTCGAAAACAATGAGCAGTTCTTC; cdr3_aa: CASSLAGTSGVENNEQFF
v_call: TRBV11-2; j_call: TRBJ1-2; d_call: -; clone_size: -; cdr3_nt: TGTGCCAGCAGCTTACTCGGGTACTATGGCTACACCTTC; cdr3_aa: CASSLLGYYGYTF